This TCR beta chain derives from a study of OX40 agonist ivuxolimab in advanced cancers. Study-level background: Patients treated during dose escalation were battling hepatocellular carcinoma, melanoma, renal cell or head and neck cancer. One hepatocellular carcinoma and a couple of cutaneous melanoma patients partially responded.

CDR1 SNHLY and CDR2 FYNNEI come from the germline V gene. The CDR3 is 15 residues long. Trimming removed 2 bases at V and 0 bases at J, with 10 bases between. Study-wide results and caveats: Expanded clones were, on average, more numerous in CD8+ T cells than in CD4+.

The method was immunoSEQ multiplex PCR; TCRdb's version includes in-frame clones alone and lacks a portion of them. The repertoire consists of some 71,000 clones, with roughly nine tenths occurring once and the leading ten covering approximately 15%. Autoimmune disease history or systemic immunosuppression led to patients being barred. About this clone: Its antigen is unidentified.

Specimen: CD4+ or CD8+ T cells sorted from blood, collected in a trial of the OX40 agonist ivuxolimab. This clonotype was obtained from an adult with an advanced solid tumor such as melanoma, head and neck, liver or kidney cancer. The chain couples TRBV2 to TRBJ1-1; D is perhaps TRBD1 (6 bases). Here the CDR3 DNA reads TGTGCCAGCAGTGAACAGGGGAATATGAACACTGAAGCTTTCTTT. Its protein is CASSEQGNMNTEAFF. Using reference TRBV2 and TRBJ1-1 for the parts outside the CDR3, the full variable domain is EPEVTQTPSHQVTQMGQEVILRCVPISNHLYFYWYRQILGQKVEFLVSFYNNEISEKSEIFDDQFSVERPDGSNFTLKIRSTKLEDSAMYFCASSEQGNMNTEAFFGQGTRLTVV.